Following are 21 T cell receptor beta chains from one sample sequenced in a study of CD8+ T cells in alopecia areata. RNA, once extracted, was reverse transcribed into cDNA for use as the sequencing template. Here immunoSEQ multiplex PCR was the method, and the copy in TCRdb shows in-frame clones only, minus some. The sample has about 170,000 clones; roughly 70% are singletons. This specimen consisted of CD8+ T cells sorted from blood, obtained at week 0. These receptor sequences come from a human donor with alopecia areata.

The chain has TRBV9 and TRBJ2-1; TRBD2 is a possible D gene (7 bases). This CDR3 spans 18 amino acids. V was clipped by 4 bases and J by 4 bases, with 24 bases between them. The germline gives CDR1 SGDLS, CDR2 YYNGEE. The DNA of the CDR3 is TGTGCCAGCAGCCCTAGCGGTGTAATCGGGACACCTTACAATGAGCAGTTCTTC. Translation: CASSPSGVIGTPYNEQFF.

In this sample, this clone turned up a few times. V and J are TRBV10-2 and TRBJ2-5, with 9 bases aligning to TRBD2. V trimming: 4 bases; J trimming: 1 base; junction bases outside the gene matches: 4. This CDR3 comprises 15 residues. Looked up from germline, CDR1 is WSHSY and CDR2 is SAAADI. CDR3 protein: CASSVGGGAQETQYF. The CDR3 DNA reads TGCGCCAGCAGTGTTGGCGGGGGGGCCCAAGAGACCCAGTACTTC.

The chain recombines TRBV30 with TRBJ2-1; no reliable D call. V lost 4 bases to trimming and J lost 4 bases, with 8 bases between them. Germline lookup yields CDR1 GTSNPN and CDR2 SVGIG (reference sequence). This CDR3 spans 12 amino acids. The CDR3 reads CAWTTGYNEQFF. CDR3 nucleotide sequence: TGTGCCTGGACGACTGGGTACAATGAGCAGTTCTTC.

The genes are TRBV27 and TRBJ1-1; no clear D gene. Trimming pared 6 bases from V and 0 bases from J, leaving 2 bases between. This CDR3 comprises 11 residues. Germline V CDR1 and CDR2: MNHEY, SMNVEV (reference sequence). Here the CDR3 reads CASRVNTEAFF. DNA for the CDR3: TGTGCCAGCAGGGTGAACACTGAAGCTTTCTTT.

The genes are TRBV7-3 and TRBJ2-3, with 10 bases matching TRBD1. J was trimmed by 5 bases and V by 5 bases; bases with no gene match: 7. In germline, CDR1 is SGHTA, CDR2 FQGTGA. There are 15 residues in the CDR3. CDR3: CASSTTGGLVDTQYF. For the CDR3, the DNA is TGTGCCAGCAGCACGACAGGGGGCTTGGTAGATACGCAGTATTTT.

The genes are TRBV6-4 and TRBJ2-3; TRBD1 matches at 8 bases. With 3 bases clipped from V and 1 base from J, the junction kept 6 bases outside the gene matches. Germline values: CDR1 MRHNA, CDR2 SNTAGT. The CDR3 extends over 16 amino acids. CDR3 amino acids: CASSERSGQGTDTQYF. The CDR3 DNA reads TGTGCCAGCAGTGAAAGGTCGGGACAGGGCACAGATACGCAGTATTTT.

This clone is a singleton in its sample. The chain recombines TRBV5-1 with TRBJ2-4, with 7 bases fitting TRBD1. This CDR3 contains 15 residues. V dropped 2 bases and J dropped 8; count of bases not matched to a gene: 10. Germline CDR1 reads SGHRS; CDR2 reads YFSETQ. The DNA of the CDR3 is TGCGCCAGCAGCTTTATTCCCGACAGGGTGGACATTCAGTACTTC. This codes for CASSFIPDRVDIQYF.

The chain links TRBV4-2 to TRBJ1-1; the D is unclear. Trimming removed 3 bases at V and 4 bases at J, with 12 bases between. The CDR3 is 14 amino acids. Per the germline V gene, CDR1 is LGHNA and CDR2 is YNFKEQ. The CDR3 sequence: CASSHPGKTTEAFF. In DNA, the CDR3 is TGTGCCAGCAGCCATCCGGGCAAGACCACTGAAGCTTTCTTT.

This chain links TRBV4-1 with TRBJ1-2, with D perhaps TRBD1 (6 bases). The V and J ends lost 0 bases and 2 bases respectively, with 10 bases between them. The germline gives CDR1 MGHRA, CDR2 YSYEKL. The CDR3 loop spans 15 amino acids. The CDR3 DNA sequence: TGCGCCAGCAGCCAAGAAGGACAGTCAAACTATGGCTACACCTTC. Residues: CASSQEGQSNYGYTF.

The V gene is TRBV13, the J gene TRBJ1-6; D possibly corresponds to TRBD1 (5 bases). Germline CDR1 reads PRHDT; CDR2 reads FYEKMQ (reference sequence). Between the trimmed V and J ends, which lost 4 bases and 8 bases, there was a span of 12 bases. The CDR3 sequence is 14 residues long. CDR3 sequence: CASSSEDMDSPLHF. DNA of the CDR3: TGTGCCAGCAGCTCCGAGGACATGGATTCACCCCTCCACTTT. The full variable domain, completed using reference TRBV13 and TRBJ1-6, is AAGVIQSPRHLIKEKRETATLKCYPIPRHDTVYWYQQGPGQDPQFLISFYEKMQSDKGSIPDRFSAQQFSDYHSELNMSSLELGDSALYFCASSSEDMDSPLHFGNGTRLTVT.

There are a few counts of this clone. The CDR3: CASSDGTPWGYTF. In DNA form, the CDR3 reads TGTGCCAGCAGTGACGGGACACCTTGGGGCTACACCTTC. The rearrangement links TRBV6-1 to TRBJ1-2; a weak D match, TRBD1 (6 bases). CDR1 is MNHNS, CDR2 SASEGT, per germline. CDR3 size: 13 residues. Between the trimmed V and J ends, which lost 3 bases and 8 bases, there was a span of 13 bases.

The chain links TRBV7-9 to TRBJ2-3; the match to TRBD2 covers 11 bases. This CDR3 contains 16 residues. After removal of 4 bases from V and 9 bases from J, the junction contained 12 bases not matched to a gene. From germline, CDR1 is SEHNR and CDR2 FQNEAQ (reference sequence). Here the CDR3 reads CASSSTSGGPVNTQYF. Here the CDR3 DNA reads TGTGCCAGCAGCTCAACTAGCGGGGGACCAGTTAACACGCAGTATTTT.

The table lists this clone with a count of one. Written as DNA, the CDR3 is TGCGCCAGCAGCCACTCCTGGGAGGGACCCTCCTACGAGCAGTACTTC. It translates to CASSHSWEGPSYEQYF. The rearrangement joins TRBV4-1 to TRBJ2-7; 7 bases map to TRBD2. J lost 0 bases, V lost 3 bases, and 8 bases had no gene match. This CDR3 has 16 residues. Germline-derived CDR1 and CDR2 are MGHRA and YSYEKL.

The J gene is TRBJ2-2, the V gene TRBV28; TRBD1 might be the D (5 bases). The CDR3 extends over 15 amino acids. The V gene lost 3 bases and the J gene lost 1 base, with 9 bases spanning the gap. CDR1 is MDHEN, CDR2 SYDVKM, per germline. The CDR3 loop is CASSFSGMNTGELFF. CDR3 coding DNA: TGTGCCAGCAGTTTTTCAGGGATGAACACCGGGGAGCTGTTTTTT.

The table lists this clone with a count of one. The J gene is TRBJ2-5, the V gene TRBV25-1, with D possibly being TRBD1 (6 bases). Germline V gene sequence: CDR1 MGHDK, CDR2 SYGVNS. V lost 6 bases and J lost 5, with 13 bases in between. The CDR3 is made up of 13 amino acids. This CDR3 is CASSEQGYETQYF. The CDR3 region has the DNA TGTGCCAGCAGCGAACAGGGCTACGAGACCCAGTACTTC.

Comments on this clone: Other DNA sequences in this specimen translate into the identical CDR3. The chain is built from TRBV13 and TRBJ1-5; D is unclear. This CDR3 comprises 14 residues. Trimming removed 0 bases from V and 2 bases from J, with 5 bases in between. Germline CDR1 reads PRHDT; CDR2 reads FYEKMQ (reference sequence). The CDR3, as DNA: TGTGCCAGCAGCTTAGGCCTGGGCAATCAGCCCCAGCATTTT. Amino acid sequence: CASSLGLGNQPQHF.

The V and J genes are TRBV7-9 and TRBJ2-3; 9 nucleotides agree with TRBD1. The CDR3 has 17 amino acids. V was clipped by 3 bases and J by 0 bases; unmatched bases: 7. Germline-derived CDR1 and CDR2 are SEHNR and FQNEAQ (reference sequence). The CDR3 here is CASSLPRDRASTDTQYF. The CDR3 bases are TGTGCCAGCAGCTTGCCCAGGGACAGGGCTAGCACAGATACGCAGTATTTT.

The CDR3 loop reads CASSFEGASYEQYF. Written as DNA, the CDR3 is TGTGCCAGCAGTTTCGAGGGTGCCTCCTACGAGCAGTACTTC. The rearrangement uses TRBV27 and TRBJ2-7; D may be TRBD2 (5 bases). Trimming took 3 bases from V and 0 from J, leaving 9 bases between them. Germline V lookup: CDR1 MNHEY, CDR2 SMNVEV (reference sequence). This CDR3 spans 14 amino acids.

This clone has only one observation. J is TRBJ2-5 and V is TRBV30; TRBD2 might be the D (7 bases). CDR1 GTSNPN and CDR2 SVGIG come from the germline V gene (reference sequence). V lost 4 bases and J 2 bases, leaving 17 bases between the germline ends. The CDR3 is made up of 15 amino acids. Here the CDR3 reads CAWTLGRGGQETQYF. The CDR3 nucleotides are TGTGCCTGGACCCTGGGCAGGGGAGGGCAAGAGACCCAGTACTTC.

The table lists this clone with a few counts. The V gene is TRBV19, the J gene TRBJ2-1; no clear D gene. Between the trimmed V and J ends, which lost 7 bases and 0 bases, there was a span of 7 bases. The CDR3 is 13 residues long. Germline V CDR1 and CDR2: LNHDA, SQIVND (reference sequence). The CDR3 sequence is CASTPDSYNEQFF. The CDR3 nucleotides are TGTGCCAGTACCCCGGACTCCTACAATGAGCAGTTCTTC.

V usage is TRBV6-6 and J usage is TRBJ1-5; no clear D gene. The CDR3 runs to 14 residues. V gave up 2 bases and J gave up 1 base, with 6 bases separating them. Germline values: CDR1 MNHNY, CDR2 SVGAGI (reference sequence). CDR3 nucleotides: TGTGCCAGCAGTTACGCGAGCAGCAATCAGCCCCAGCATTTT. Protein product: CASSYASSNQPQHF.